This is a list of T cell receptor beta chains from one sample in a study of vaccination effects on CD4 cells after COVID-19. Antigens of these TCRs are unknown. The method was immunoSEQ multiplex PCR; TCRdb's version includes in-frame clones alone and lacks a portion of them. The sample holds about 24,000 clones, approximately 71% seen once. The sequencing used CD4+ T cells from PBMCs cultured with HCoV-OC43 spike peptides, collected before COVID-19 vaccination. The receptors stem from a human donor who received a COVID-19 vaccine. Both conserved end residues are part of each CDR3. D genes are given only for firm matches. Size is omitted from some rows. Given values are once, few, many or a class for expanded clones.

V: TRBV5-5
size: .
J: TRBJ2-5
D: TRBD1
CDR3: CASSPGQGQETQYF
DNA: TGTGCCAGCAGCCCGGGACAGGGCCAAGAGACCCAGTACTTC

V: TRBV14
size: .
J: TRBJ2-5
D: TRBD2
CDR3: CASSQVFLAGDPAQYF
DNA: TGTGCCAGCAGCCAAGTGTTCCTAGCGGGGGACCCGGCCCAGTACTTC

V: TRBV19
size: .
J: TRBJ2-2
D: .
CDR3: CASSIGAGSRELFF
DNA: TGTGCCAGTAGTATAGGGGCCGGTAGCCGGGAGCTGTTTTTT

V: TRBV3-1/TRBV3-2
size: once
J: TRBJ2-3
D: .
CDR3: CASSQFLAPDTQYF
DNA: TGTGCCAGCAGCCAATTCCTGGCCCCCGATACGCAGTATTTT

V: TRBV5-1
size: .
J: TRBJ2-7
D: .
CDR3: CASSTGGGAYEQYF
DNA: TGCGCCAGCAGTACAGGCGGAGGAGCCTACGAGCAGTACTTC

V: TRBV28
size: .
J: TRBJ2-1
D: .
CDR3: CATFRSDGYNEQFF
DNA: TGTGCCACTTTTCGCTCAGACGGTTACAATGAGCAGTTCTTC

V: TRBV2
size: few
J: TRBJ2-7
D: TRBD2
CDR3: CASSDTGTSGLTYEQYF
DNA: TGTGCCAGCAGTGATACGGGCACTAGCGGTCTGACCTACGAGCAGTACTTC

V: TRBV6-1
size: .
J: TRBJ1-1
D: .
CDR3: CASSEAGTGAEAFF
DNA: TGTGCCAGCAGTGAAGCGGGAACGGGGGCTGAAGCTTTCTTT

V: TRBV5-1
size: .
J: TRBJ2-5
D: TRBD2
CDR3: CASSLRLAGGETQYF
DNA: TGCGCCAGCAGCTTGAGACTAGCGGGAGGGGAGACCCAGTACTTC

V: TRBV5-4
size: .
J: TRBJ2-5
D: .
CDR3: CASSLGQGGETQYF
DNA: TGTGCCAGCAGCTTGGGCCAGGGGGGAGAGACCCAGTACTTC

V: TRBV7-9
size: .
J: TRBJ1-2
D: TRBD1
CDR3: CASSSGRQGISDYGYTF
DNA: TGTGCCAGCAGCTCCGGCAGACAGGGAATATCCGACTATGGCTACACCTTC

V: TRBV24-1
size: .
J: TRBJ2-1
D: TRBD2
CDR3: CATAQAGGSYNEQFF
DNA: TGTGCCACCGCCCAGGCGGGGGGCTCCTACAATGAGCAGTTCTTC

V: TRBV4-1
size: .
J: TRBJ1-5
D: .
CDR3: CASSQDGGFGNQPQHF
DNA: TGCGCCAGCAGCCAAGATGGGGGTTTCGGCAATCAGCCCCAGCATTTT

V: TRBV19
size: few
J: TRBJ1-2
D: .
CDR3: CASSIGGFNYGYTF
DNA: TGTGCCAGTAGTATAGGAGGGTTTAACTATGGCTACACCTTC

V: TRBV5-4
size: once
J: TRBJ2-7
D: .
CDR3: CASSTEWTGRLYDEQYF
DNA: TGTGCCAGCAGCACGGAGTGGACGGGCCGGTTATATGACGAGCAGTACTTC

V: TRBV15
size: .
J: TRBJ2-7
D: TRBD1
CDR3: CATSKDRGPYEQYF
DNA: TGTGCCACCAGCAAAGACAGGGGACCCTACGAGCAGTACTTC

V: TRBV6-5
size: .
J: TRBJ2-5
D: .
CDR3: CASGRLQETQYF
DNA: TGTGCCAGCGGCAGACTCCAAGAGACCCAGTACTTC

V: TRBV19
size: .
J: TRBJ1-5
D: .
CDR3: CARTHGPQHF
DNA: TGTGCCAGGACCCATGGGCCCCAGCATTTT

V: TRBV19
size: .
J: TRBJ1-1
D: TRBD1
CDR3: CASSIEQGARTFF
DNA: TGTGCCAGTAGTATCGAACAGGGGGCGAGAACTTTCTTT

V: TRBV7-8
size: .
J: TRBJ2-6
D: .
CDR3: CASSSASLTGHSISGANVLTF
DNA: TGTGCCAGCAGTTCAGCATCATTGACGGGACACAGTATCTCTGGGGCCAACGTCCTGACTTTC

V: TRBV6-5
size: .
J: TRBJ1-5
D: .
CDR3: CASTRGNQPQHF
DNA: TGTGCCAGCACCAGGGGAAATCAGCCCCAGCATTTT

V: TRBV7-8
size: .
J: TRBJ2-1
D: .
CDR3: CASSQFPTKNNEQFF
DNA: TGTGCCAGCAGCCAATTTCCTACTAAGAACAATGAGCAGTTCTTC